This TCR beta chain was profiled in a study of blood T cell repertoires in COVID-19. Overall study context: Specimens from acute and convalescent COVID-19 originated in the United States, Italy and Spain. Sample material is recorded as cDNA or gDNA derived from T cells, B-cell-depleted T cells, or PBMCs.

In the source study's methods: Amplified reference gene primers provided the basis for estimating nucleated cell counts. Clones were read by immunoSEQ multiplex PCR, and TCRdb kept only the in-frame ones, dropping some. The DNA was the basis for D and trimming; V, J and clone size are from that table. The profile shows about 90,000 clones, roughly 80% of them singletons. The CDR3 is 12 residues long. The germline V gene has CDR1 SGHAT and CDR2 FQNNGV. V lost 4 bases and J 8 bases, leaving 9 bases between the germline ends. Sequences were obtained from peripheral blood. The chain carries TRBV11-2 and TRBJ2-1; D possibly corresponds to TRBD1 (6 bases). This clonotype was sampled from a woman between 65 and 79 years old with active or convalescent COVID-19. The CDR3 reads CASSSTGHEQFF. CDR3 DNA sequence: TGTGCCAGCAGCTCTACAGGGCATGAGCAGTTCTTC.